This T cell receptor beta chain was recorded in a study of shared clonotypes between healthy human individuals. Regarding the study as a whole: Generally, naive subsets (rather than memory subsets) showed larger estimated richness.

Here immunoSEQ multiplex PCR was the method, and the copy in TCRdb shows in-frame clones only, minus some. The sample carries about 2.1 million clones, 90% to 95% recorded once. Terminally differentiated effector memory CD45RA+ cells were left out of the naive CD8 fraction, which was CD45RO-negative and positively selected for CCR7. CDR1 and CDR2 from the germline V gene are SGHTA and FQGTGA. V lost 1 base and J 7 bases, leaving 5 bases between the germline ends. CDR3 length: 11 amino acids. Details on this clone: The antigen remains unidentified.

Sequenced: naive CD8+ T cells from PBMCs. V is TRBV7-3 and J is TRBJ2-7; D is unclear. The source of this sequence is a man in his late teens or twenties in good health. Some clones in this sample may be carry-over from other donors' samples. CDR3 sequence reads: CASSLIEEQYF. The CDR3 DNA is TGTGCCAGCAGCTTAATAGAAGAGCAGTACTTC.